This T cell receptor (beta chain) was documented in a study of T cell responses to AZD1222 COVID-19 vaccine. The assay was immunoSEQ multiplex PCR, and TCRdb's table has in-frame clones only and misses some. The repertoire holds over 110,000 clones, with roughly 92% as singletons. The junction had 18 bases not matched to a gene; V was cut back by 3 bases and J by 7 bases. CDR3 length: 18 residues. The V gene's germline CDR1 is SGHDT and CDR2 YYEEEE. The chain employs TRBV5-6 and TRBJ1-1, with TRBD1 identical over 10 bases. This TCR derives from an adult who received the AZD1222 COVID-19 vaccine. The sample was peripheral blood, taken 28 days after the second AZD1222 dose. The CDR3 DNA sequence: TGTGCCAGCAGCTCTTCCCTATCCCCGGGACAGGGGTTCGGTGAAGCTTTCTTT. The encoded protein is CASSSSLSPGQGFGEAFF.